A selection of T cell receptor beta chains follows, all from one sample in a study of cytomegalovirus exposure and HLA in healthy donors. The repertoire was sequenced with immunoSEQ multiplex PCR; TCRdb's copy has only in-frame clones and lacks some. Of 60,000 to 70,000 clones in the sample, around 78% were seen once. Sequencing was performed on PBMCs. The origin of the receptors is a man between 18 and 29 years old in good health and CMV-seropositive. The CDR3 runs from the conserved cysteine through the conserved F or W. Each record gives: V gene, D gene, clone size, J gene, CDR3 DNA, CDR3 protein. The D gene is left open where the match is weak. Clone size appears in some rows only: once, few, many, or a class for an expanded clone.

TRBV7-8	TRBD2	NA	TRBJ2-3	TGTGCCAGCCTTAGCGGGGAGTTCACAGATACGCAGTATTTT	CASLSGEFTDTQYF
TRBV7-9	NA	NA	TRBJ2-6	TGTGCCAGCAGCTTAGAGGACGGAGGCTCTGGGGCCAACGTCCTGACTTTC	CASSLEDGGSGANVLTF
TRBV4-1	NA	NA	TRBJ2-7	TGCGCCAGCAGCCAAACGGGTCTTCCGGGGGACGAGCAGTACTTC	CASSQTGLPGDEQYF
TRBV30	TRBD2	NA	TRBJ2-5	TGTGCCGGCAATCCGGGACTAGCGGTGCAAGAGACCCAGTACTTC	CAGNPGLAVQETQYF
TRBV19	TRBD2	few	TRBJ2-1	TGTGCCAGGACGCTCGGAACTAGCGCTATCTACAATGAGCAGTTCTTC	CARTLGTSAIYNEQFF
TRBV9	TRBD1	NA	TRBJ1-4	TGTGCCAGCAGCGTAGAGGGGGCGGTTAATGAAAAACTGTTTTTT	CASSVEGAVNEKLFF
TRBV6-1	TRBD1	NA	TRBJ2-7	TGTGCCAGCAGTGCGGGACAGGGGGCATCCGAGCAGTACTTC	CASSAGQGASEQYF
TRBV29-1	TRBD1	NA	TRBJ2-7	TGCAGCGTGGGACAGGGGGCGGATACCGAGCAGTACTTC	CSVGQGADTEQYF
TRBV9	NA	NA	TRBJ1-2	TGTGCCAGCAGCGTAGCTATCCCCGCGATCGGCTACACCTTC	CASSVAIPAIGYTF
TRBV5-4	NA	few	TRBJ2-1	TGTGCCAGCAGCCGGTCAGAGGATGAGCAGTTCTTC	CASSRSEDEQFF
TRBV1	NA	NA	TRBJ2-2	TGCACCAGCAGCCAAGATCCCAGGTCTACCGGGGAGCTGTTTTTT	CTSSQDPRSTGELFF
TRBV5-6	NA	NA	TRBJ1-2	TGTGCCAGCAGCCCGGACCGGGGATATGGCTACACCTTC	CASSPDRGYGYTF
TRBV7-9	TRBD1	NA	TRBJ2-5	TGTGCCAGCAGCTATTCGACAGGGTGGACGGAGACCCAGTACTTC	CASSYSTGWTETQYF
TRBV7-8	TRBD2	NA	TRBJ2-7	TGTGCCAGCAGCTCCGGGACTAGCGGGGCCTCCTACGAGCAGTACTTC	CASSSGTSGASYEQYF
TRBV30	NA	NA	TRBJ1-2	TGTGCCTGGAGCGCAGGGATAACCTATGGCTACACCTTC	CAWSAGITYGYTF
TRBV30	NA	NA	TRBJ1-1	TGTGCCTGGAGTGTAGGGGTAGGCCTGAACACTGAAGCTTTCTTT	CAWSVGVGLNTEAFF
TRBV7-8	TRBD2	NA	TRBJ2-2	TGTGCCAGCAGCTTAGCCGGGGGGGCCTACACCGGGGAGCTGTTTTTT	CASSLAGGAYTGELFF
TRBV7-9	NA	NA	TRBJ1-2	TGTGCCAGCAGAAGGGCCGGCAGGGATAACTATGGCTACACCTTC	CASRRAGRDNYGYTF
TRBV7-9	TRBD1	NA	TRBJ1-1	TGTGCCAGCAGCACAAGACAGGGCCATAACACTGAAGCTTTCTTT	CASSTRQGHNTEAFF
TRBV7-8	NA	NA	TRBJ2-2	TGTGCCAGCAGCTTCCGGGGAATGGACACCGGGGAGCTGTTTTTT	CASSFRGMDTGELFF
TRBV2	NA	NA	TRBJ1-2	TGTGCCAGCAAGACAGAAGGTGTCATCTATGGCTACACCTTC	CASKTEGVIYGYTF
TRBV30	NA	few	TRBJ2-5	TGTGCTTTGGCGTGGATAGGAGGGTTAGAGACCCAGTACTTC	CALAWIGGLETQYF